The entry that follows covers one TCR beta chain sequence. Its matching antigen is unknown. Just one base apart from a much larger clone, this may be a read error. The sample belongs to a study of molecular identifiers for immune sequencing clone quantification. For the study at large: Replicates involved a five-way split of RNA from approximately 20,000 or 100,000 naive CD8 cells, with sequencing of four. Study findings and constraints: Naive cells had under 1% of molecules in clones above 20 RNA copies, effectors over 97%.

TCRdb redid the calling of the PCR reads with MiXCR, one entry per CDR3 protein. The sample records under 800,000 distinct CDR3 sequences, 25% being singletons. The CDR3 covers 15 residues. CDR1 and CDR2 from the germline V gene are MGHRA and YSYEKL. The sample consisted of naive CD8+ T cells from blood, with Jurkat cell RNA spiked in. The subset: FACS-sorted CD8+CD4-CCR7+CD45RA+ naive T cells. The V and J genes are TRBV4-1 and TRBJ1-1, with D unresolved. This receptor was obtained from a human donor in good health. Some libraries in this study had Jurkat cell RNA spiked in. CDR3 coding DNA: TGCGCCAGCAGCCAAGTTTGGGCCGTCGACACTGAAGCTTACTTT. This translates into CASSQVWAVDTEAYF.